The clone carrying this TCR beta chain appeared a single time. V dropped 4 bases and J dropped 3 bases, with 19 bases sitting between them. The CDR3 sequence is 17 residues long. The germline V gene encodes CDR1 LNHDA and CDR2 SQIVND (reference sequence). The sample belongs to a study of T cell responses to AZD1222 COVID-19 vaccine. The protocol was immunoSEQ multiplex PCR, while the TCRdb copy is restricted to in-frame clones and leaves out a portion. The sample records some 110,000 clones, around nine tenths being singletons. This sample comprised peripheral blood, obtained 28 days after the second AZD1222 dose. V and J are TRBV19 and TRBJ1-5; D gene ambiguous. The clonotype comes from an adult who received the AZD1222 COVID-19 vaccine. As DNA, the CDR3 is TGTGCCAGTAGTACCTTTGGTACTGCGGGAACCAATCAGCCCCAGCATTTT. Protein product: CASSTFGTAGTNQPQHF.